This T cell receptor beta chain stems from a study of blood T cell repertoires in COVID-19. Study overall: Sites in the United States, Italy and Spain provided acute and convalescent COVID-19 samples.

This clone showed up just a few times. Profiling relied on immunoSEQ multiplex PCR, and the TCRdb table lists in-frame clones only, not all of them. The sample lists about 64,000 clones; 88% were seen once. CDR3 length: 13 amino acids. V shed 5 bases and J shed 4 bases, with 11 bases lying between them. This chain connects TRBV12-3 or TRBV12-4 to TRBJ1-2, with D possibly TRBD1 on 6 matching bases. The sample was peripheral blood. This TCR was sampled from a woman aged 55-75 years with COVID-19, enrolled during active disease. In DNA form, the CDR3 reads TGTGCCAGCAGTGGGGACATGAGCTATGGCTACACCTTC. It codes for CASSGDMSYGYTF.